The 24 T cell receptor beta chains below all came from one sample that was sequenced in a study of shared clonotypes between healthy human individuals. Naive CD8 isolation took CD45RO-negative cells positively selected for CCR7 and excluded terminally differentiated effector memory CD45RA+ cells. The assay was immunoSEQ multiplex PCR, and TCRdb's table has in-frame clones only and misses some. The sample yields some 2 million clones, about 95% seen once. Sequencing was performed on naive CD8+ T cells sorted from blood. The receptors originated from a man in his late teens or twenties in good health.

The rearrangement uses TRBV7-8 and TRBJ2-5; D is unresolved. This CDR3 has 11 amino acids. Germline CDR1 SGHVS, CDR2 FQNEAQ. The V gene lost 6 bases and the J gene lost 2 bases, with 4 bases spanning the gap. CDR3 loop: CASRGQETQYF. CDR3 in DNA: TGTGCCAGCAGGGGGCAAGAGACCCAGTACTTC. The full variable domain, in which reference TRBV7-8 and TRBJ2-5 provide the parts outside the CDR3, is GAGVSQSPRYKVAKRGQDVALRCDPISGHVSLFWYQQALGQGPEFLTYFQNEAQLDKSGLPSDRFFAERPEGSVSTLKIQRTQQEDSAVYLCASRGQETQYFGPGTRLLVL.

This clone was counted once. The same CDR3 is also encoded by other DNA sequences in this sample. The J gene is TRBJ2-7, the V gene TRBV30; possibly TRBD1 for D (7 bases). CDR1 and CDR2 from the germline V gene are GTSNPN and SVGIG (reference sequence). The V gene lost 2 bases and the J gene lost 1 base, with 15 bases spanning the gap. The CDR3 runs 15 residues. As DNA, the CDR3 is TGTGCCTGGAGTTTGACAGGGACTGCGTCCTACGAGCAGTACTTC. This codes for CAWSLTGTASYEQYF.

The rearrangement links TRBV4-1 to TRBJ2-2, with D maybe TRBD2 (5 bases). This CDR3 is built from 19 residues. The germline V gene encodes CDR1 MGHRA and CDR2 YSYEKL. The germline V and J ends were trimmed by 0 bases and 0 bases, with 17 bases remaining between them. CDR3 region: CASSQDRQAADPNTGELFF. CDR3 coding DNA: TGCGCCAGCAGCCAAGACAGGCAAGCGGCCGACCCGAACACCGGGGAGCTGTTTTTT.

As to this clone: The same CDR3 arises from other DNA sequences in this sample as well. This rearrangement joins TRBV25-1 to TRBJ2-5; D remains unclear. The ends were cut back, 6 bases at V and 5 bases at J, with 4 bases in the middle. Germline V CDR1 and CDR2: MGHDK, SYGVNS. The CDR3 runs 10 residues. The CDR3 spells CASSGETQYF. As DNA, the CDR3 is TGTGCCAGCAGCGGGGAGACCCAGTACTTC.

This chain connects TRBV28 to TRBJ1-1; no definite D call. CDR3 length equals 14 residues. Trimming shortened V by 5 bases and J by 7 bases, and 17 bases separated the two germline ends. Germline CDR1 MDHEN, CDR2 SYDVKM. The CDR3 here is CASSPAGSLFEAFF. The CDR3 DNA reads TGTGCCAGCAGTCCCGCGGGCAGCCTTTTTGAAGCTTTCTTT. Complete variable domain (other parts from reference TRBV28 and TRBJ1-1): DVKVTQSSRYLVKRTGEKVFLECVQDMDHENMFWYRQDPGLGLRLIYFSYDVKMKEKGDIPEGYSVSREKKERFSLILESASTNQTSMYLCASSPAGSLFEAFFGQGTRLTVV.

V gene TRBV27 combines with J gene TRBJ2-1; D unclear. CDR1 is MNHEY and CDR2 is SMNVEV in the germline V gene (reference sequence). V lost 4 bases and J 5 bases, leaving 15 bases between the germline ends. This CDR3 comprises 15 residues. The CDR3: CASSSVPIYNNEQFF. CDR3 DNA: TGTGCCAGCAGTTCCGTCCCCATATACAACAATGAGCAGTTCTTC.

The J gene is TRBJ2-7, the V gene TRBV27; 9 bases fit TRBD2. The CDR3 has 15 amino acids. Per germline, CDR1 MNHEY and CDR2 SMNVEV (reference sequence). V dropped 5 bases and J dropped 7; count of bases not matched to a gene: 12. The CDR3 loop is CASSPTPAGGNEQYF. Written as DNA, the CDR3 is TGTGCCAGCAGTCCCACCCCGGCGGGGGGGAATGAGCAGTACTTC.

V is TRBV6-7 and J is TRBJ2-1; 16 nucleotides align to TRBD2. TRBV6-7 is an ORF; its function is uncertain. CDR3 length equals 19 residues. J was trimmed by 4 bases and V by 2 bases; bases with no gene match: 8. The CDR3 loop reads CASSYGTSGRADRYNEQFF. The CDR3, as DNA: TGTGCCAGCAGTTACGGGACTAGCGGGAGGGCCGATAGGTACAATGAGCAGTTCTTC.

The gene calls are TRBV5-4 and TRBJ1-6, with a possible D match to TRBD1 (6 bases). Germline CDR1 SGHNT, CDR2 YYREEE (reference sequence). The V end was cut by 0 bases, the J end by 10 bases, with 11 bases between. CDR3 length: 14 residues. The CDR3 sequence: CASSLVGGPSPLHF. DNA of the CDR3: TGTGCCAGCAGCTTGGTCGGGGGCCCCTCACCCCTCCACTTT. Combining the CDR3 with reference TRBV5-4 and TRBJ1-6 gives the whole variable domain ETGVTQSPTHLIKTRGQQVTLRCSSQSGHNTVSWYQQALGQGPQFIFQYYREEENGRGNFPPRFSGLQFPNYSSELNVNALELDDSALYLCASSLVGGPSPLHFGNGTRLTVT.

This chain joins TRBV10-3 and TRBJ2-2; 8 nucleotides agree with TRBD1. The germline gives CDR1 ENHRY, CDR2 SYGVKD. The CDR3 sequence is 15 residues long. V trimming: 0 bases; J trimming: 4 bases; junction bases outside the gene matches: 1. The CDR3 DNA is TGTGCCATCAGTGAGTCTGACAGGGGCACCGGGGAGCTGTTTTTT. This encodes CAISESDRGTGELFF.

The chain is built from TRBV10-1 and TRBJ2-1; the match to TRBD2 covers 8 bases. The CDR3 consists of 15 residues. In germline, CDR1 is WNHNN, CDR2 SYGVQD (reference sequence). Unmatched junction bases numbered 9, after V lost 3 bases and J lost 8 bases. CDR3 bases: TGCGCCAGCAGTGATGGTCGGGAGGGCCGGGATGAGCAGTTCTTC. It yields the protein CASSDGREGRDEQFF.

CDR3 amino acids: CASSLSAGDYGYTF. In DNA form, the CDR3 reads TGTGCCAGCAGCTTAAGCGCCGGGGACTATGGCTACACCTTC. The rearrangement links TRBV7-9 to TRBJ1-2; no clear D. V gave up 2 bases and J gave up 3 bases, with 10 bases separating them. Per germline, CDR1 SEHNR and CDR2 FQNEAQ (reference sequence). The CDR3 loop spans 14 amino acids.

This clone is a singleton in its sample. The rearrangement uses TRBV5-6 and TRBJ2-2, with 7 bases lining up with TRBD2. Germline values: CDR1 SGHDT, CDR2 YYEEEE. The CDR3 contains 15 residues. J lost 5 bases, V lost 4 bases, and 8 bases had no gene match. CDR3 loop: CASSAYPGGTGELFF. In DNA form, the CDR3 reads TGTGCCAGCAGCGCATACCCGGGAGGAACCGGGGAGCTGTTTTTT.

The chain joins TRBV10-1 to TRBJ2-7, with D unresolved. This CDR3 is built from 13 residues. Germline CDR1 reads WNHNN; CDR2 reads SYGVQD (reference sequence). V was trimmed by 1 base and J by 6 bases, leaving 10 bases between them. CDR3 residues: CASSEFSSGEQYF. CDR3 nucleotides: TGCGCCAGCAGTGAGTTCTCTTCAGGCGAGCAGTACTTC.

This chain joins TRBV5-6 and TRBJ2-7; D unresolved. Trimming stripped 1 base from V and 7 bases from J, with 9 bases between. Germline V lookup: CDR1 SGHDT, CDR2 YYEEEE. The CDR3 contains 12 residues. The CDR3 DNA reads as TGTGCCAGCAGCTTGCCCCTGGGGGAGCAGTACTTC. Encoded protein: CASSLPLGEQYF.

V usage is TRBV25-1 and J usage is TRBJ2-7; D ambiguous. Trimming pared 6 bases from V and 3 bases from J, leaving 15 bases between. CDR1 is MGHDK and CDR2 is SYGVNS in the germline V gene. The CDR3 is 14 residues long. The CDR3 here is CASSPNRAHYEQYF. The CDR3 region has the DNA TGTGCCAGCAGCCCAAATCGGGCCCACTACGAGCAGTACTTC.

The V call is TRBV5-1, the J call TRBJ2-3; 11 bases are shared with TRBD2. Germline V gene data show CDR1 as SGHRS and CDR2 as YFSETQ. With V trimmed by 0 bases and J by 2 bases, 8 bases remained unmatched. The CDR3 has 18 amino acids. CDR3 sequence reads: CASSLALAGVSPTDTQYF. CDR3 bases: TGCGCCAGCAGCTTGGCACTAGCGGGAGTATCCCCCACAGATACGCAGTATTTT.

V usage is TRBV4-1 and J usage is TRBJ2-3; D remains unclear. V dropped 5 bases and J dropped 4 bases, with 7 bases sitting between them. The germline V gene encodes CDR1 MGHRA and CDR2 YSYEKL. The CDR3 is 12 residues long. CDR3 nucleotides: TGCGCCAGCAGCAACAGCCCAGATACGCAGTATTTT. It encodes CASSNSPDTQYF.

CDR3 in DNA: TGTGCCAGCCGGGACTATTCTACCGAGCAGTACTTC. It encodes CASRDYSTEQYF. This rearrangement joins TRBV6-1 to TRBJ2-7; TRBD2 matches at 7 bases. The CDR3 sequence is 12 residues long. Germline V gene lookup returns CDR1 MNHNS and CDR2 SASEGT. The V segment lost 8 bases and the J segment 6 bases; nucleotides outside the gene matches: 7.

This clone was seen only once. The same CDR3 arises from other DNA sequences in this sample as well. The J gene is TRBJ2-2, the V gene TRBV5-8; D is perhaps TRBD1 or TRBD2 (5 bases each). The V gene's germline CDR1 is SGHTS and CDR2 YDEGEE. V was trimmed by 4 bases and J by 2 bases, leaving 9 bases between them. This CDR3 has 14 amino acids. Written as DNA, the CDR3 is TGTGCCAGCAGCCAGGGACCAAACACCGGGGAGCTGTTTTTT. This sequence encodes CASSQGPNTGELFF.

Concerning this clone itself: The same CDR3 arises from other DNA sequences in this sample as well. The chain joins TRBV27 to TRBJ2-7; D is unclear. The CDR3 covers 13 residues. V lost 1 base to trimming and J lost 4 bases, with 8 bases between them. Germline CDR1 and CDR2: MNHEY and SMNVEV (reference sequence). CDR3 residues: CASSLFAGYEQYF. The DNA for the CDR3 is TGTGCCAGCAGTTTATTCGCCGGATACGAGCAGTACTTC.

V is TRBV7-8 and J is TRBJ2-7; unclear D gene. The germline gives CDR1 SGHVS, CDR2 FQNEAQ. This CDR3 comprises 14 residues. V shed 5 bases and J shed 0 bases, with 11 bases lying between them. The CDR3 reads CASSPARSSYEQYF. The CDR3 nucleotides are TGTGCCAGCAGCCCCGCGCGCAGCTCCTACGAGCAGTACTTC.

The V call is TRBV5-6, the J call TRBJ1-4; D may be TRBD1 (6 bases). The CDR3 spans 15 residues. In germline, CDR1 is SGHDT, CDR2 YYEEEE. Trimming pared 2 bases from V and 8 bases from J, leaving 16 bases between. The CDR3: CASSFSPRGSEKLFF. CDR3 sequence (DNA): TGTGCCAGCAGCTTTAGCCCAAGGGGGAGCGAAAAACTGTTTTTT.

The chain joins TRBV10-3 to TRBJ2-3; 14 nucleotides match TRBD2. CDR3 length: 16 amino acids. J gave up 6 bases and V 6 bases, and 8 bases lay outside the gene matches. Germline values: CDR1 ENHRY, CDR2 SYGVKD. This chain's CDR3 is CAIRLTSGGELDTQYF. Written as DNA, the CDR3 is TGTGCCATCAGACTGACTAGCGGGGGGGAATTGGATACGCAGTATTTT.